These 17 T cell receptor beta chains share one sample of origin, sequenced in a study of cytomegalovirus exposure and HLA in healthy donors. Vbeta (60) and Jbeta (13) primers were used in the PCR. Here immunoSEQ multiplex PCR was the method, and the copy in TCRdb shows in-frame clones only, minus some. This sample's table has roughly 76,000 clones. Sequencing input: PBMCs. The receptors originated from a female donor in good health and CMV-seropositive.

The V call is TRBV7-9, the J call TRBJ2-7, with 8 bases lining up with TRBD2. V was clipped by 1 base and J by 4 bases; unmatched bases: 3. Germline V gene lookup returns CDR1 SEHNR and CDR2 FQNEAQ (reference sequence). The CDR3 spans 14 residues. The CDR3 nucleotides are TGTGCCAGCAGCTTAGGTAGCGGGACGTACGAGCAGTACTTC. Its translation is CASSLGSGTYEQYF. Filled out from reference TRBV7-9 and TRBJ2-7, the complete variable domain reads DTGVSQNPRHKITKRGQNVTFRCDPISEHNRLYWYRQTLGQGPEFLTYFQNEAQLEKSRLLSDRFSAERPKGSFSTLEIQRTEQGDSAMYLCASSLGSGTYEQYFGPGTRLTVT.

The chain joins TRBV7-6 to TRBJ2-7; D is unresolved. There are 12 residues in the CDR3. Looked up from germline, CDR1 is SGHVS and CDR2 is FNYEAQ. V lost 5 bases and J lost 3, with 8 bases in between. For the CDR3, the DNA is TGTGCCAGCAGCCCAGGAAGCTACGAGCAGTACTTC. Encoded protein: CASSPGSYEQYF.

V usage is TRBV28 and J usage is TRBJ1-4; D not certain. CDR3 length: 11 residues. Germline V gene sequence: CDR1 MDHEN, CDR2 SYDVKM. Trimming pared 5 bases from V and 8 bases from J, leaving 6 bases between. CDR3 sequence reads: CASSLREKLFF. The CDR3 coding sequence is TGTGCCAGCAGTCTCCGGGAAAAACTGTTTTTT.

CDR3 DNA sequence: TGTGCCAGCACCGCCTACCCTACCGGGACAGAGAACTATGGCTACACCTTC. It encodes CASTAYPTGTENYGYTF. The genes are TRBV28 and TRBJ1-2; 7 bases fit TRBD1. The CDR3 has 17 residues. The trim removed 7 bases at V and 2 bases at J, leaving 16 bases unmatched. CDR1 MDHEN and CDR2 SYDVKM come from the germline V gene.

The chain couples TRBV28 to TRBJ2-2, with D unclear. Germline lookup yields CDR1 MDHEN and CDR2 SYDVKM. This CDR3 is built from 14 residues. V shed 3 bases and J shed 3 bases, with 8 bases lying between them. The CDR3 spells CASSFLGYTGELFF. The CDR3 region has the DNA TGTGCCAGCAGTTTTTTGGGCTACACCGGGGAGCTGTTTTTT.

The chain is built from TRBV27 and TRBJ2-7, with TRBD2 matching over 7 bases. Per the germline V gene, CDR1 is MNHEY and CDR2 is SMNVEV (reference sequence). The CDR3 has 14 residues. The V gene end was trimmed by 2 bases and the J gene end by 3 bases; junction bases not matched to a gene: 4. The CDR3 here is CASSLVAGDYEQYF. DNA for the CDR3: TGTGCCAGCAGTTTAGTGGCGGGAGACTACGAGCAGTACTTC.

The chain uses TRBV28 and TRBJ1-4; TRBD1 matches 7 bases. Germline loops: CDR1 MDHEN, CDR2 SYDVKM. CDR3 length: 15 amino acids. Germline trimming cut 5 bases from V and 2 bases from J; bases unmatched to any gene: 5. The CDR3 reads CASSPPTGTNEKLFF. The CDR3 DNA reads TGTGCCAGCAGTCCACCGACAGGGACTAATGAAAAACTGTTTTTT.

DNA for the CDR3: TGTGCCAGCTCCGAGACGGAGAGCGGGGGGGCGTATTACAATGAGCAGTTCTTC. This encodes CASSETESGGAYYNEQFF. The rearrangement links TRBV18 to TRBJ2-1, with 10 bases matching TRBD2. Germline assignment: CDR1 KGHSH and CDR2 LQKENI. The junction had 15 bases not matched to a gene; V was cut back by 6 bases and J by 4 bases. The CDR3 covers 18 residues.

This clone is called medium-sized based on its frequency. This chain joins TRBV27 and TRBJ2-1; D perhaps matches TRBD1 (5 bases). The CDR3 length is 13 residues. Germline lookup yields CDR1 MNHEY and CDR2 SMNVEV (reference sequence). The V end lost 7 bases, the J end lost 3 bases, and 10 bases lay between the germline ends. The CDR3 protein is CASIGHYYNEQFF. For the CDR3, the DNA is TGTGCCAGCATTGGACACTACTACAATGAGCAGTTCTTC.

V usage is TRBV5-1 and J usage is TRBJ2-1, with no clear D. Trimming shortened V by 0 bases and J by 0 bases, and 4 bases separated the two germline ends. There are 14 residues in the CDR3. The germline CDR1 and CDR2 sequences are SGHRS and YFSETQ. CDR3 DNA: TGCGCCAGCAGCTTGGGAGACTCCTACAATGAGCAGTTCTTC. The encoded protein is CASSLGDSYNEQFF.

This CDR3 reads CASSGGLNTEAFF. The DNA of the CDR3 is TGCGCCAGCAGCGGGGGCCTCAACACTGAAGCTTTCTTT. The rearrangement uses TRBV5-1 and TRBJ1-1, with D perhaps TRBD1 (6 bases). With 4 bases removed from V and 2 bases from J, the gap between germline ends came to 9 bases. CDR3 length: 13 amino acids. The germline V gene encodes CDR1 SGHRS and CDR2 YFSETQ. Based on the CDR3 plus reference TRBV5-1 and TRBJ1-1, the full variable domain is KAGVTQTPRYLIKTRGQQVTLSCSPISGHRSVSWYQQTPGQGLQFLFEYFSETQRNKGNFPGRFSGRQFSNSRSEMNVSTLELGDSALYLCASSGGLNTEAFFGQGTRLTVV.

V and J are TRBV6-5 and TRBJ2-3, with 7 bases fitting TRBD1. Germline V gives CDR1 MNHEY, CDR2 SVGAGI. The V gene end was trimmed by 2 bases and the J gene end by 0 bases; junction bases not matched to a gene: 5. The CDR3 has 16 residues. The CDR3 DNA is TGTGCCAGCAGTTACGCCGGACAGGATAGCACAGATACGCAGTATTTT. It translates to CASSYAGQDSTDTQYF.

The chain uses TRBV7-2 and TRBJ2-7; 11 nucleotides match TRBD1. The CDR3 is 14 residues long. The junction had 2 bases not matched to a gene; V was cut back by 3 bases and J by 4 bases. Per germline, CDR1 SGHTA and CDR2 FQGNSA. The CDR3 region has the DNA TGTGCCAGCAGCTTGGACAGGGGGCCGTACGAGCAGTACTTC. This encodes CASSLDRGPYEQYF. Looking up the rest from reference TRBV7-2 and TRBJ2-7 gives the full variable domain: GAGVSQSPSNKVTEKGKDVELRCDPISGHTALYWYRQSLGQGLEFLIYFQGNSAPDKSGLPSDRFSAERTGGSVSTLTIQRTQQEDSAVYLCASSLDRGPYEQYFGPGTRLTVT.

This chain connects TRBV4-1 to TRBJ2-7, with D perhaps TRBD2 (6 bases). The V end was cut by 0 bases, the J end by 6 bases, with 21 bases between. CDR3 length: 17 residues. Germline assignment: CDR1 MGHRA and CDR2 YSYEKL. The CDR3 DNA follows: TGCGCCAGCAGCCAAGAAGTGGGGACTTACGCCCAGGGCGAGCAGTACTTC. It specifies CASSQEVGTYAQGEQYF.

The rearrangement uses TRBV18 and TRBJ1-2, with D maybe TRBD1 (6 bases). Trimming shortened V by 2 bases and J by 4 bases, and 11 bases separated the two germline ends. Germline CDR1 and CDR2: KGHSH and LQKENI. The CDR3 contains 14 residues. CDR3 in DNA: TGTGCCAGCTCACCAGAGACAGGACTCTATGGCTACACCTTC. Residues: CASSPETGLYGYTF.

The chain employs TRBV7-8 and TRBJ1-2; 7 nucleotides agree with TRBD1. Germline V gene sequence: CDR1 SGHVS, CDR2 FQNEAQ. The CDR3 loop spans 17 amino acids. Germline trimming cut 0 bases from V and 6 bases from J; bases unmatched to any gene: 13. In DNA, the CDR3 is TGTGCCAGCAGCTTAGCGGGACAGACGATCGATAGGAATGGCTACACCTTC. Protein product: CASSLAGQTIDRNGYTF.

The rearrangement links TRBV18 to TRBJ2-5; D gene ambiguous. Germline V CDR1 and CDR2: KGHSH, LQKENI. The CDR3 runs 13 residues. V lost 0 bases and J lost 5, with 7 bases in between. CDR3 residues: CASSPPAEETQYF. CDR3 in DNA: TGTGCCAGCTCACCACCGGCGGAGGAGACCCAGTACTTC.